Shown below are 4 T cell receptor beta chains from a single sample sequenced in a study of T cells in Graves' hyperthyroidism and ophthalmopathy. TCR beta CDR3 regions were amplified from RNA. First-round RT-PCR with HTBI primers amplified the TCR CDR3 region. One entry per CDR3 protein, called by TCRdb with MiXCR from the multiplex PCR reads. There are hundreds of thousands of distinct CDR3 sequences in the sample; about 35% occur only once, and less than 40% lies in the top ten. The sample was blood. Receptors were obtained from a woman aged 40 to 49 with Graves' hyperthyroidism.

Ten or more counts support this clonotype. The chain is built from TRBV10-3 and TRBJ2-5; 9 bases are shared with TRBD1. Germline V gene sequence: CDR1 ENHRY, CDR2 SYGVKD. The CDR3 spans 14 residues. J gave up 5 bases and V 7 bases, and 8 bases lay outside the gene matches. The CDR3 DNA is TGTGCCATCACCTCAGGACAGGGGAGGGAGACCCAGTACTTC. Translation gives CAITSGQGRETQYF.

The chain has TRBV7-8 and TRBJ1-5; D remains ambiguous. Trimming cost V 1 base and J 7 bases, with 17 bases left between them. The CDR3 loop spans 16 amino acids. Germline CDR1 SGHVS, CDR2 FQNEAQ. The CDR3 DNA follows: TGTGCCAGCAGCTTAGAGGTGGCAGGAACGGGCCAGCCCCAGCATTTT. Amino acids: CASSLEVAGTGQPQHF.

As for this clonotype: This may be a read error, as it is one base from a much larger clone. DNA of the CDR3: TGTGCCACCAGCCGTAGAGGAGGCCCTCTGGCTAATTATGGCTACACCTTC. It encodes CATSRRGGPLANYGYTF. This chain uses TRBV15 with TRBJ1-2; D ambiguous. CDR1 LNHNV and CDR2 YYDKDF come from the germline V gene (reference sequence). This CDR3 region has 17 residues. The whole variable domain, remainder taken from reference TRBV15 and TRBJ1-2, is DAMVIQNPRYQVTQFGKPVTLSCSQTLNHNVMYWYQQKSSQAPKLLFHYYDKDFNNEADTPDNFQSRRPNTSFCFLDIRSPGLGDTAMYLCATSRRGGPLANYGYTFGSGTRLTVV.

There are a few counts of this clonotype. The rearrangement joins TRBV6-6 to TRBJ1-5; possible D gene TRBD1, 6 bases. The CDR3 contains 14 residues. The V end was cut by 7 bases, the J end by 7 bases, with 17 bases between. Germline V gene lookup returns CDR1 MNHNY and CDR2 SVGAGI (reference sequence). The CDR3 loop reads CASTPRGAWQPQHF. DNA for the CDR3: TGTGCCAGCACACCGCGGGGGGCTTGGCAGCCCCAGCATTTT.